This TCR beta chain was found in a study of neoadjuvant anti-PD-1 for oral cavity cancer. The repertoire was sequenced with immunoSEQ multiplex PCR; TCRdb's copy has only in-frame clones and lacks some. The top ten hold more than 2.5% of the sample, which has about 16,000 clones, approximately 75% seen once. V was pared by 4 bases and J by 8 bases, with 12 bases between. CDR3 length: 13 amino acids. Germline V gene sequence: CDR1 SGHTA, CDR2 FQGTGA. This TCR came from a person aged 35 to 85 with oral cavity squamous cell carcinoma. The chain has TRBV7-3 and TRBJ2-1; D is undetermined. Sample: PBMCs, taken before nivolumab (anti-PD-1) treatment. The CDR3 DNA follows: TGTGCCAGCAGCTCGGACCCGGGCCATGAGCAGTTCTTC. Protein product: CASSSDPGHEQFF. The entire variable domain, with the rest obtained from reference TRBV7-3 and TRBJ2-1, is as follows: GAGVSQTPSNKVTEKGKYVELRCDPISGHTALYWYRQSLGQGPEFLIYFQGTGAADDSGLPNDRFFAVRPEGSVSTLKIQRTERGDSAVYLCASSSDPGHEQFFGPGTRLTVL.